This T cell receptor (beta chain) emerged from a study of siplizumab effects on memory and regulatory T cells. Broader study findings: Contribution to the alloresponse seemed major for naive T cells, which also seemed more diverse than memory cells. Alloreactive clones mapping to unstimulated subsets formed only a minor fraction. About 80-97% of proliferating CD4+ or CD8+ clones had no assignable naive or memory phenotype.

There are 10 residues in the CDR3. With 8 bases removed from V and 10 bases from J, the gap between germline ends came to 8 bases. Germline V gene lookup returns CDR1 SGHVS and CDR2 FNYEAQ. As for this clone: Its specificity is unknown.

Roughly 92,000 TCR templates per sample were assayed. Data came from immunoSEQ multiplex PCR; TCRdb stores just in-frame clones and leaves some out. The sample has approximately 70,000 clones, about 89% seen once. The sequence was obtained from a human donor in good health. J is TRBJ1-4 and V is TRBV7-6, with D uncertain. The specimen sequenced was CD8+ T cells sorted from blood. The CDR3 region is CASGEGKLFF. The DNA for the CDR3 is TGTGCCAGCGGCGAGGGAAAACTGTTTTTT.